The subject of this entry is one T cell receptor beta chain. What this receptor recognizes is not known. Base qualities are not at hand, and no much larger clone is one base apart. The CDR3 goes from the cysteine to the phenylalanine over 14 residues. Only the CDR3 DNA is retained, 42 bases long and in frame from the first base. Trimming costs V 7 bases and J 13 bases, and their ends lie 23 bases apart. CDR1 and CDR2 are drawn from the germline V gene (reference sequence): LNHDA, SQIVND. Per the publication, the time point label means: peripheral blood 6 weeks after treatment start. A total of roughly 31 patients with locally advanced or metastatic urothelial carcinoma, treated at Memorial Sloan Kettering on a trial protocol, made up the cohort. Peripheral blood mononuclear cells were collected pretreatment and during treatment, with between 1 and 8 total time points obtained per patient. The Qiagen DNeasy Blood extraction kit was used to purify genomic DNA from total PBMCs and from tumor samples. PBMCs were collected pretreatment and during treatment, and were isolated and stored as previously described.

This entry comes from a study of PD-L1 blockade in urothelial cancer (dated by TCRdb to between 2016 and 2019). For the wider study: Every patient began therapy in about 2014 and was given atezolizumab 1,200 mg intravenously every 3 weeks. Some ten patients reached durable clinical benefit, while about 19 patients did not. The study, an exploratory multi-omic analysis, examined somatic, immune and clinical correlates of response to PD-L1 blockade with atezolizumab in urothelial cancer. Patients had an ECOG performance status of 0 or 1 and had received between 0 and 3 prior chemotherapy regimens. Blood samples gave a median of about 150,000 T cells and 88,000 or so unique TCRs, with a median clonality of roughly 0.081. Durable clinical benefit was defined as progression-free survival longer than 6 months, and TCR features were also tested against progression-free and overall survival. Pretreatment blood TCR-seq was available for 27 to 30 patients, at least one posttreatment blood collection was obtained for 24 patients, and tumor TCR-seq was available for 24 patients. Twenty-five of 29 patients were identified as males with urothelial cancer of bladder origin, and a prior smoking history was reported by 18 of 29 patients. Pretreatment tumor samples, along with matched peripheral blood collected serially before and after atezolizumab treatment, underwent TCR sequencing. Blood samples were analyzed at two time points: 3 weeks after treatment start (second dose) and 6 weeks after treatment start. Whole exome sequencing and RNA sequencing of pretreatment tumors were performed alongside TCR sequencing in the same patients. The investigation overall reported the following: Because the sample size was small (n of about 30) and many of the analyses were exploratory, the results are meant to be hypothesis-generating. Patients with durable benefit showed greater expansion of tumor-associated TCR clones in peripheral blood 3 weeks after starting treatment (n = 22, p = 0.022). Improved progression-free and overall survival was found to be associated with pretreatment peripheral blood TCR clonality below the median.

Each PCR received spiked-in synthetic TCR analog templates so that absolute template abundance could be estimated from read counts. TCRbeta CDR3 regions were amplified from genomic DNA with bias-controlled V and J gene primers using the immunoSEQ assay. Sequencing of rearranged TCRbeta segments was performed at approximately 20X coverage. As for how the authors treated the data: Sequencing errors were corrected by clustering and CDR3s were annotated against IMGT to assign V, D and J genes. Downstream analyses used only productive TCRbeta rearrangements and left out out-of-frame or stop-codon sequences. Clonality was computed as one minus Shannon entropy normalized by the log of the number of unique productive sequences. Clones differing between time points or between blood and tumor were identified using Fisher's exact test with Benjamini-Hochberg correction, with an adjusted p below 0.01 applied as the threshold. The immuneACCESS repertoire file appears here via TCRdb, limited to in-frame rearrangements. These files lack a portion of the clones; in checked studies, under half of the deficit traces to unresolved V genes, and the cause of the others is not known. V, J and clone size reflect that table, while D and trimming were determined from the DNA. The sample yields 40,000 to 60,000 clones; about 82% were counted once. The ten top clones hold around 10% of the sample.

This TCR was recovered from a man between 65 and 80 years old with urothelial cancer. The sample in question was PBMCs, obtained around atezolizumab (anti-PD-L1) treatment. The rearrangement joined TRBV19 to TRBJ2-1, and possibly TRBD2, on 6 matching bases. The CDR3 loop reads CASTLGGSGLGQFF. The DNA reads TGTGCCAGTACCCTGGGAGGCTCCGGCTTGGGTCAGTTCTTC.